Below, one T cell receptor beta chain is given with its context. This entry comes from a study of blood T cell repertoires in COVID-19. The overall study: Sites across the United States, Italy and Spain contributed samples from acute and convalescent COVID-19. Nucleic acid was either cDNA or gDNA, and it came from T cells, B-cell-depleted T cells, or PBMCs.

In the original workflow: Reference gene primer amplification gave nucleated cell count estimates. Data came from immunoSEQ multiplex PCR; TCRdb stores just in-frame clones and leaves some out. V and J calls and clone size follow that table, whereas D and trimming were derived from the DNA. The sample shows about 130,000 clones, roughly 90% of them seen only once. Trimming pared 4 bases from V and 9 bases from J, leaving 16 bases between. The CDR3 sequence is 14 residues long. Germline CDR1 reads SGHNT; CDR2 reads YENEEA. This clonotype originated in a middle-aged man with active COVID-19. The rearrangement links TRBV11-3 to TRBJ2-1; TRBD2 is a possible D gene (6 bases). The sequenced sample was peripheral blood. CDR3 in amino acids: CASSSKPLAGEQFF. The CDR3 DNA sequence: TGTGCCAGCAGCTCCAAACCACTAGCCGGTGAGCAGTTCTTC.